The clone carrying this T cell receptor beta chain was seen more than once but under ten times. Its antigen is undetermined. The data are from a study of molecular identifiers for immune sequencing clone quantification. Overall study context: Replicate runs used RNA from about 20,000 or 100,000 naive CD8 cells, which was split five ways into aliquots, and four of those aliquots were then sequenced.

It was with previously described methods and listed TCR primers that bulk TCR libraries were made. TCRdb redid the calling of the PCR reads with MiXCR, one entry per CDR3 protein. This table holds around 460,000 distinct CDR3 sequences, about a quarter found once. Study-level findings and limits: Molecules of identical TCR sharing a barcode could underestimate highly expanded clone sizes. A single cell's spiked Jurkat TCR RNA was reportedly detectable among under 1.1 million naive cells.

Material for sequencing was naive CD8+ T cells from blood, with Jurkat cell RNA spiked in. The sample's subset: FACS-sorted CD8+CD4-CCR7+CD45RA+ naive T cells. This TCR was sampled from a human donor in good health. Some libraries in this study had Jurkat cell RNA spiked in.

CDR3 DNA: TGTGCCAGCAGTTACGCGGAGGGGACATATGGCTACACCTTC. Protein product: CASSYAEGTYGYTF. The V call is TRBV6-5, the J call TRBJ1-2; D may be TRBD1 (6 bases). This CDR3 comprises 14 residues. Between the trimmed V and J ends, which lost 2 bases and 5 bases, there was a span of 12 bases. Looked up from germline, CDR1 is MNHEY and CDR2 is SVGAGI.